One sample yielded the 14 T cell receptor beta chains listed below, sequenced in a study of cytomegalovirus exposure and HLA in healthy donors. PCR was performed using 60 Vbeta and 13 Jbeta primers. Profiled with immunoSEQ multiplex PCR; TCRdb holds only in-frame clones, not every one. The sample lists some 87,000 clones, less than 75% seen once, with around 5.5% in the top ten. The specimen was PBMCs. These receptors originate from a woman in her twenties or thirties in good health and CMV-seropositive.

The chain links TRBV19 to TRBJ2-5; a possible D gene is TRBD2 (7 bases). CDR1 and CDR2 from the germline V gene are LNHDA and SQIVND (reference sequence). V was cut by 6 bases and J by 5 bases, with 16 bases left in between. The CDR3 has 14 residues. CDR3 coding DNA: TGTGCCAGTAGCCCGAGGGGGGGTGAGGAGACCCAGTACTTC. It encodes CASSPRGGEETQYF.

The chain recombines TRBV5-4 with TRBJ2-5, with TRBD2 identical over 15 bases. Germline CDR1 reads SGHNT; CDR2 reads YYREEE (reference sequence). The CDR3 sequence is 17 residues long. The V gene end was trimmed by 5 bases and the J gene end by 5 bases; junction bases not matched to a gene: 10. The CDR3 sequence is CASRPGLAGGVWETQYF. DNA for the CDR3: TGTGCCAGCAGACCCGGACTAGCGGGGGGGGTGTGGGAGACCCAGTACTTC.

This clone turned up a few times. The V and J genes are TRBV18 and TRBJ1-1; tentatively, D is TRBD1 (5 bases). V lost 0 bases and J 1 base, leaving 9 bases between the germline ends. The CDR3 consists of 15 residues. Germline V gene sequence: CDR1 KGHSH, CDR2 LQKENI. CDR3 loop: CASSPPARANTEAFF. CDR3 coding DNA: TGTGCCAGCTCACCACCGGCCAGGGCGAACACTGAAGCTTTCTTT.

A word on this clone: The sample carries other DNA sequences with the same CDR3. This chain connects TRBV18 to TRBJ1-1, with D perhaps TRBD1 (5 bases). Germline CDR1 and CDR2: KGHSH and LQKENI. The CDR3 runs to 13 residues. The V gene lost 3 bases and the J gene lost 1 base, with 6 bases spanning the gap. CDR3 sequence: CASSPGRNTEAFF. In DNA, the CDR3 is TGTGCCAGCTCACCGGGGCGGAACACTGAAGCTTTCTTT.

This clone occurred a few times. V usage is TRBV19 and J usage is TRBJ1-2; the match to TRBD1 covers 7 bases. From germline, CDR1 is LNHDA and CDR2 SQIVND (reference sequence). After removal of 8 bases from V and 7 bases from J, the junction contained 16 bases not matched to a gene. The CDR3 consists of 15 residues. The CDR3 DNA is TGTGCCAGTGAATCAGACAGGGCCGTCGGGCGTGGCTACACCTTC. This translates into CASESDRAVGRGYTF.

Details on this clone: A single base separates this from a much larger clone, so it may be a read error. Within the sample, other DNA sequences also encode this same CDR3. The CDR3 region is CASSQDWQGGEAFF. For the CDR3, the DNA is TGCGCCAGCAGCCAAGATTGGCAGGGAGGCGAAGCTTTCTTT. This chain links TRBV4-1 with TRBJ1-1, with a tentative D call TRBD1 (5 bases). The CDR3 covers 14 residues. V lost 0 bases and J lost 8, with 13 bases in between. CDR1 is MGHRA and CDR2 is YSYEKL in the germline V gene.

This clone was picked up one time. V and J are TRBV19 and TRBJ1-6; D gene ambiguous. Germline V gene data show CDR1 as LNHDA and CDR2 as SQIVND (reference sequence). CDR3 length: 13 residues. V dropped 4 bases and J dropped 8 bases, with 9 bases sitting between them. The CDR3 sequence: CASSTNRDSPLHF. CDR3 coding DNA: TGTGCCAGTAGTACTAACCGGGATTCACCCCTCCACTTT.

This chain uses TRBV4-1 with TRBJ2-5; D gene unclear. Trimming removed 1 base from V and 7 bases from J, with 13 bases in between. CDR1 and CDR2 from the germline V gene are MGHRA and YSYEKL. CDR3 length: 14 amino acids. The CDR3 here is CASSQVNQPGTQYF. In DNA form, the CDR3 reads TGCGCCAGCAGCCAAGTGAACCAGCCGGGGACCCAGTACTTC.

The chain joins TRBV25-1 to TRBJ1-1; the match to TRBD1 covers 7 bases. This CDR3 region has 14 residues. The V gene end was trimmed by 4 bases and the J gene end by 5 bases; junction bases not matched to a gene: 7. Germline V gives CDR1 MGHDK, CDR2 SYGVNS. This chain's CDR3 is CASSGRQGRTEAFF. For the CDR3, the DNA is TGTGCCAGCAGTGGGAGACAGGGTCGGACTGAAGCTTTCTTT.

V and J are TRBV6-6 and TRBJ1-1, with TRBD1 identical over 10 bases. Losses at the gene ends were 6 bases for V and 7 bases for J; bases not matched to a gene: 8. This CDR3 contains 14 residues. The V gene's germline CDR1 is MNHNY and CDR2 SVGAGI (reference sequence). CDR3 nucleotides: TGTGCCAGCAGATCGAGGACAGGGGGAAGTGAAGCTTTCTTT. Its protein is CASRSRTGGSEAFF.

The V gene is TRBV5-1, the J gene TRBJ1-1; D is unresolved. The CDR3 is 13 amino acids. CDR1 is SGHRS and CDR2 is YFSETQ in the germline V gene. V lost 0 bases and J lost 10, with 13 bases in between. CDR3 sequence: CASSLDETRGAFF. CDR3 in DNA: TGCGCCAGCAGCTTGGATGAGACCCGGGGAGCTTTCTTT.

This clone came up a few times. The CDR3 sequence is CASSYGGSGYTF. CDR3 nucleotide sequence: TGTGCCAGCAGTTACGGGGGCTCTGGCTACACCTTC. The chain uses TRBV6-5 and TRBJ1-2; maybe TRBD1 (6 bases). CDR1 is MNHEY, CDR2 SVGAGI, per germline. The CDR3 spans 12 residues. V was trimmed by 2 bases and J by 7 bases, leaving 8 bases between them.

This chain links TRBV5-1 with TRBJ1-2; 8 bases match TRBD1. V was pared by 0 bases and J by 5 bases, with 9 bases of the junction left unmatched. The CDR3 is 16 amino acids. CDR1 is SGHRS, CDR2 YFSETQ, per germline. CDR3 coding DNA: TGCGCCAGCAGCTTGGTACCAGGGGGCGCTGAGTATGGCTACACCTTC. This sequence encodes CASSLVPGGAEYGYTF.

The chain combines TRBV11-1 with TRBJ1-6; 8 positions match TRBD1. The J segment lost 6 bases and the V segment lost 0 bases, leaving 1 base of the junction unmatched. The CDR3 is 15 amino acids. Germline V gene lookup returns CDR1 SGHAT and CDR2 FQDESV (reference sequence). In DNA form, the CDR3 reads TGTGCCAGCAGCTTAGCGACAGGGGCTAATTCACCCCTCCACTTT. This sequence encodes CASSLATGANSPLHF.